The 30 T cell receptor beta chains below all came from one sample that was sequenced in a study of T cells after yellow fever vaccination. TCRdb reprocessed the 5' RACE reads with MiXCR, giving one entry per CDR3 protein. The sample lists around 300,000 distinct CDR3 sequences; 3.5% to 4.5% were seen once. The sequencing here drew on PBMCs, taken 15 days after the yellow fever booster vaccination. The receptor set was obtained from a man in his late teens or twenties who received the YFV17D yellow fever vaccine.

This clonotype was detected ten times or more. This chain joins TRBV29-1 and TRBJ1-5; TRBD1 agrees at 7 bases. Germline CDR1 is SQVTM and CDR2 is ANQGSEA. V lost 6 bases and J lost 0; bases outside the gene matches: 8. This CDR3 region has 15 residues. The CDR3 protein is CSVSFGTASNQPQHF. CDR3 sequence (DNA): TGCAGCGTCTCATTTGGGACAGCTAGCAATCAGCCCCAGCATTTT.

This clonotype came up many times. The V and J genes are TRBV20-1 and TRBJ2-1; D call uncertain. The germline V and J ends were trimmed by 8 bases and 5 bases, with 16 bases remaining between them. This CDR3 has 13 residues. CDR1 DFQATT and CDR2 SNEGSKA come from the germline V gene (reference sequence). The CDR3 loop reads CSCAEPPHNEQFF. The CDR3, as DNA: TGCAGTTGCGCCGAGCCCCCCCACAATGAGCAGTTCTTC.

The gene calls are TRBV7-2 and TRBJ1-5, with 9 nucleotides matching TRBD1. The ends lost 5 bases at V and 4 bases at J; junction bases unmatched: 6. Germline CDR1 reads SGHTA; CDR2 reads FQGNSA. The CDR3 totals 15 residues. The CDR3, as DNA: TGTGCCAGCAGCCCCCGGACAGGGGAAAATCAGCCCCAGCATTTT. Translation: CASSPRTGENQPQHF.

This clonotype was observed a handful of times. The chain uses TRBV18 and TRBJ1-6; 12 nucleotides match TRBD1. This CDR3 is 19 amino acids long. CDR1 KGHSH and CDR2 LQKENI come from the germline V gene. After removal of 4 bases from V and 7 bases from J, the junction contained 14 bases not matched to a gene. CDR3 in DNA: TGTGCCAGCTCACAAAGTGGGACAGGGGGCGCAGGAGGCAATTCACCCCTCCACTTT. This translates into CASSQSGTGGAGGNSPLHF.

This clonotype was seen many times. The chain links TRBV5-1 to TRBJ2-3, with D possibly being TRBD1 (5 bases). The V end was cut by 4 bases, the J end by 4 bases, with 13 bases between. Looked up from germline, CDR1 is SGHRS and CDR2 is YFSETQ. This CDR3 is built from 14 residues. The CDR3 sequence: CASSQGLFADTQYF. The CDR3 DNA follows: TGCGCCAGCAGCCAGGGCCTTTTCGCAGATACGCAGTATTTT.

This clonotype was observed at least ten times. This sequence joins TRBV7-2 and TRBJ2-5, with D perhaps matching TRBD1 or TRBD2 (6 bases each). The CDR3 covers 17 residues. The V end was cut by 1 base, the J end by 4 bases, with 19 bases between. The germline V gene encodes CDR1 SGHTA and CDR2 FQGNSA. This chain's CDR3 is CASSLGEGGGVSETQYF. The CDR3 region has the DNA TGTGCCAGCAGCTTAGGTGAAGGAGGGGGTGTATCAGAGACCCAGTACTTC. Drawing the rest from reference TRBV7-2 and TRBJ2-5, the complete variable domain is GAGVSQSPSNKVTEKGKDVELRCDPISGHTALYWYRQSLGQGLEFLIYFQGNSAPDKSGLPSDRFSAERTGGSVSTLTIQRTQQEDSAVYLCASSLGEGGGVSETQYFGPGTRLLVL.

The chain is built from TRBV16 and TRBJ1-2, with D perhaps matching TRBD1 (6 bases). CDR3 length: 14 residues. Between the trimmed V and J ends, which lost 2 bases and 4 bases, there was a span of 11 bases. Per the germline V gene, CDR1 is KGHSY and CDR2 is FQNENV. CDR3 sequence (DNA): TGTGCCAGCAGCCAAGGGACACCAAGCTATGGCTACACCTTC. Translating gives CASSQGTPSYGYTF.

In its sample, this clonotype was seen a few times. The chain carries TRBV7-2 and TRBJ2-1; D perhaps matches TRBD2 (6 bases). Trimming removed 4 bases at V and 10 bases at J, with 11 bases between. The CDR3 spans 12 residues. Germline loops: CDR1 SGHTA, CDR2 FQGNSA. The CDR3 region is CASSSYAGEQFF. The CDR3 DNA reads TGTGCCAGCAGCTCCTATGCGGGGGAGCAGTTCTTC.

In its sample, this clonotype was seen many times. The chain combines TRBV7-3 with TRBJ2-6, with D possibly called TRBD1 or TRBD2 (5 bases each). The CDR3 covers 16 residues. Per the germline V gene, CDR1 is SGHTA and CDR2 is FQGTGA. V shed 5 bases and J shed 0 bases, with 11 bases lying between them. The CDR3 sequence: CASSPWDGSGANVLTF. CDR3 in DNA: TGTGCCAGCAGCCCATGGGACGGCTCTGGGGCCAACGTCCTGACTTTC.

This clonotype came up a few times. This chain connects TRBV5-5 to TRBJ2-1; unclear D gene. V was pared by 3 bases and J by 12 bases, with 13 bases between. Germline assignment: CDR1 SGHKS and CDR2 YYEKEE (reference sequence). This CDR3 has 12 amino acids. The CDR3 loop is CASSSDPSTQFF. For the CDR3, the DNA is TGTGCCAGCAGCTCGGACCCCTCGACGCAGTTCTTC.

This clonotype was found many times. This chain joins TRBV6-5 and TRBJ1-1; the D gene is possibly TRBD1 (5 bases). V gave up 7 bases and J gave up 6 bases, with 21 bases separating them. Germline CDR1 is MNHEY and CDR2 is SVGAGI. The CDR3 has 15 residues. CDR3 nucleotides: TGTGCCAGCACCCTTTACGTGGGGACGAAGGCTGAAGCTTTCTTT. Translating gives CASTLYVGTKAEAFF.

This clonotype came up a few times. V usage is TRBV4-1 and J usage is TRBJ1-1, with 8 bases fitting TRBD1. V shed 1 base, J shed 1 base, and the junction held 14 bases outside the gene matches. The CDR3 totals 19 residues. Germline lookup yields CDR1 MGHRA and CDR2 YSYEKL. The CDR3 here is CASSQGVPYRGGWNTEAFF. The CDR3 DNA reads TGCGCCAGCAGCCAAGGGGTGCCTTACAGGGGGGGCTGGAACACTGAAGCTTTCTTT.

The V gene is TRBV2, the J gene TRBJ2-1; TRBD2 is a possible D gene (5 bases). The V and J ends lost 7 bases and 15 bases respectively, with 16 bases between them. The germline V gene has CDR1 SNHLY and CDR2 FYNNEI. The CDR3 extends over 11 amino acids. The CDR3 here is CASNNGPGSFF. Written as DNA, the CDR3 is TGTGCCAGCAACAATGGCCCGGGGTCGTTCTTC.

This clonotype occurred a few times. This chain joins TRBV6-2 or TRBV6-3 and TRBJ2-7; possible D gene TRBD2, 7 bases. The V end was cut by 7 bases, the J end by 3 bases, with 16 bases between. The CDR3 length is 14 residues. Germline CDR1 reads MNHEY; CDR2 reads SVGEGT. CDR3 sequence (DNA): TGTGCCAGCACCTCCACGGGGGGCTACTACGAGCAGTACGTC. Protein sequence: CASTSTGGYYEQYV.

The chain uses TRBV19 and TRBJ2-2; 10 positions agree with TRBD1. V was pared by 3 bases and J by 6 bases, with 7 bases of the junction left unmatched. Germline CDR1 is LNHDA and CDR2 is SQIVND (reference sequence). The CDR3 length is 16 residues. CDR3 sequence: CASSMWWGTGAGELFF. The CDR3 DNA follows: TGTGCCAGTAGTATGTGGTGGGGGACAGGGGCCGGGGAGCTGTTTTTT.

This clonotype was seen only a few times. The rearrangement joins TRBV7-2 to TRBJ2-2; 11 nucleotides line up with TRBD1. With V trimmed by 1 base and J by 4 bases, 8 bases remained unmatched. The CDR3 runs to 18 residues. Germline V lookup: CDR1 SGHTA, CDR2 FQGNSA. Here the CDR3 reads CASSLDGTGGLRTGELFF. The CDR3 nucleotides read TGTGCCAGCAGCTTAGATGGGACAGGGGGTTTACGCACCGGGGAGCTGTTTTTT. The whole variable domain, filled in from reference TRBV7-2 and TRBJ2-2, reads GAGVSQSPSNKVTEKGKDVELRCDPISGHTALYWYRQSLGQGLEFLIYFQGNSAPDKSGLPSDRFSAERTGGSVSTLTIQRTQQEDSAVYLCASSLDGTGGLRTGELFFGEGSRLTVL.

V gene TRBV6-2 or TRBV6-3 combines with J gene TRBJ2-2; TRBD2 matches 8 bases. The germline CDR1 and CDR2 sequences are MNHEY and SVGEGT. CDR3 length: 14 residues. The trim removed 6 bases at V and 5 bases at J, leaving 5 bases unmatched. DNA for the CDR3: TGTGCCAGCAGCCGGGGGGGCCTAACCGGGGAGCTGTTTTTT. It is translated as CASSRGGLTGELFF.

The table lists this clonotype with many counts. CDR3 loop: CASSNGGTDTQYF. In DNA, the CDR3 is TGTGCCAGCAGCAACGGCGGTACAGATACGCAGTATTTT. The J gene is TRBJ2-3, the V gene TRBV7-6; D is unresolved. The CDR3 length is 13 residues. Deletions cut 5 bases from V and 3 bases from J, with 9 bases between. Germline V gene data show CDR1 as SGHVS and CDR2 as FNYEAQ.

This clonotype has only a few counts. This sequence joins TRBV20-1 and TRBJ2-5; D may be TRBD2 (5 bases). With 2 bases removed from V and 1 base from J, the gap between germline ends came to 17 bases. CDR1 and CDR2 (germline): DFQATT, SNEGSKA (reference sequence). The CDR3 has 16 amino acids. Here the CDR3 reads CSARLNRVGIQETQYF. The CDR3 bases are TGCAGTGCTAGACTGAACCGGGTCGGGATCCAAGAGACCCAGTACTTC.

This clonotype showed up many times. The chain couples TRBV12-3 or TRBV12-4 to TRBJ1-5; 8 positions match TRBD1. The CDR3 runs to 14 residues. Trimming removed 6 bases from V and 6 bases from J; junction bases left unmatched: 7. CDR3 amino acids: CASSYGQGLQPQHF. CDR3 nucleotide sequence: TGTGCCAGCAGCTACGGACAGGGACTTCAGCCCCAGCATTTT.

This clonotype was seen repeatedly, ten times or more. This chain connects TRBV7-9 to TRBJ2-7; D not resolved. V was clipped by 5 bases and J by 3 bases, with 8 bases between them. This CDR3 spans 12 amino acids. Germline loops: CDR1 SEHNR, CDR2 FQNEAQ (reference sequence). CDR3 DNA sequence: TGTGCCAGCAGCCCCAGCCTCTACGAGCAGTACTTC. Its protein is CASSPSLYEQYF.

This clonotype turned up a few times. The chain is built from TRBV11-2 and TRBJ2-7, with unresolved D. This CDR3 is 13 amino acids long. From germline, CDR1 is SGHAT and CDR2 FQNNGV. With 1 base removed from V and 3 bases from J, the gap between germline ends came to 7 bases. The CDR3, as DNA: TGTGCCAGCAGCTTAGGGTCATTCTACGAGCAGTACTTC. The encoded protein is CASSLGSFYEQYF.

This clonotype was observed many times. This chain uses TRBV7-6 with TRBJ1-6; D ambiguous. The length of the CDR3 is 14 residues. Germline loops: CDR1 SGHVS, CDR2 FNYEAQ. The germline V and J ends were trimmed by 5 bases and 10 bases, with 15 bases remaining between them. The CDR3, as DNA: TGTGCCAGCAGCCCTCGGGCGGGTGGCTCACCCCTCCACTTT. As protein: CASSPRAGGSPLHF. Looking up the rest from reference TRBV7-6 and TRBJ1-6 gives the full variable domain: GAGVSQSPRYKVTKRGQDVALRCDPISGHVSLYWYRQALGQGPEFLTYFNYEAQQDKSGLPNDRFSAERPEGSISTLTIQRTEQRDSAMYRCASSPRAGGSPLHFGNGTRLTVT.

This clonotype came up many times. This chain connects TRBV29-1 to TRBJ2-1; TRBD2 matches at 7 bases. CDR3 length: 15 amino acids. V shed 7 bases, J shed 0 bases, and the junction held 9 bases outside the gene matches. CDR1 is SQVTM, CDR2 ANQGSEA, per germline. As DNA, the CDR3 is TGCAGCGGGGGAGCGGGGCCAAGCTCCTACAATGAGCAGTTCTTC. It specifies CSGGAGPSSYNEQFF.

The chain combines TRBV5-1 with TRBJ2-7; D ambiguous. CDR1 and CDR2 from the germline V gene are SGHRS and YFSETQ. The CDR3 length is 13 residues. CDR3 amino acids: CASKVVDTYEKYV. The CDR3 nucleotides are TGCGCCAGCAAGGTAGTAGACACTTACGAGAAGTACGTC.

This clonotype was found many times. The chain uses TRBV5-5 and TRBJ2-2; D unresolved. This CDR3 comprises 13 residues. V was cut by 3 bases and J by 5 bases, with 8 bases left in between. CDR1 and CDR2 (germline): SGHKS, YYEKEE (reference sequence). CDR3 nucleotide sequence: TGTGCCAGCAGCTCATCGACGACCGGGGAGCTGTTTTTT. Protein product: CASSSSTTGELFF.

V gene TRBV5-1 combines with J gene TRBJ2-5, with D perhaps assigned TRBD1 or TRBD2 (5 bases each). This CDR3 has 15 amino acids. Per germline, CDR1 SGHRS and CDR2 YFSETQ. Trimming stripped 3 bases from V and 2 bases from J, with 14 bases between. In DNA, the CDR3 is TGCGCCAGCAGCTGGGGGACCTTAACACAAGAGACCCAGTACTTC. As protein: CASSWGTLTQETQYF.

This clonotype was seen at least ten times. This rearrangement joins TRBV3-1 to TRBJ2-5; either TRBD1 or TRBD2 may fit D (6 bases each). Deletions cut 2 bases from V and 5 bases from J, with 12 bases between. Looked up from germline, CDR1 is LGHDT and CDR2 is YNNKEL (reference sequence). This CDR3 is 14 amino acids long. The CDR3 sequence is CASSQRGVGETQYF. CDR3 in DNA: TGTGCCAGCAGCCAAAGGGGGGTCGGGGAGACCCAGTACTTC.

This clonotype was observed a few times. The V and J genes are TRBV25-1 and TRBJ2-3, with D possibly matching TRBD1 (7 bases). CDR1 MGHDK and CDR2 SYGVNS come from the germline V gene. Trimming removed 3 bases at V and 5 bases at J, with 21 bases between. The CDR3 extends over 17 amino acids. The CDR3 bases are TGTGCCAGCAGTGATTATGCCAGGGGGGAGCTGGGAGATACGCAGTATTTT. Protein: CASSDYARGELGDTQYF.

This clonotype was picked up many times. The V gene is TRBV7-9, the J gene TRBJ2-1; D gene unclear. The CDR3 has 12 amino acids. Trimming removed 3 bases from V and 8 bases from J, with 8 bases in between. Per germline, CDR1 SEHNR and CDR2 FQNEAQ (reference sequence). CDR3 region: CASSFWVDEQFF. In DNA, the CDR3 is TGTGCCAGCAGCTTTTGGGTTGATGAGCAGTTCTTC.